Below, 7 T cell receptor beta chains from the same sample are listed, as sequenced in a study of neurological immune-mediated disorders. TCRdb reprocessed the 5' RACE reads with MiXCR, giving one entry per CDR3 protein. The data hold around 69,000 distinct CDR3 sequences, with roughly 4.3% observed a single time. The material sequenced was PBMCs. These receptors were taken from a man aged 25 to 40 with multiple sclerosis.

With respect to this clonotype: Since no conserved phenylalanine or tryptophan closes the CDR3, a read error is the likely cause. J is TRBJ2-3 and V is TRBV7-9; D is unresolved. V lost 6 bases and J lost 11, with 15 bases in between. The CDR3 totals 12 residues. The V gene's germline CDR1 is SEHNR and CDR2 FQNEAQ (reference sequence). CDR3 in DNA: TGTGCCAGCAGATCGACTTTGGCGGAGCAGTATTGT. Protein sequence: CASRSTLAEQYC.

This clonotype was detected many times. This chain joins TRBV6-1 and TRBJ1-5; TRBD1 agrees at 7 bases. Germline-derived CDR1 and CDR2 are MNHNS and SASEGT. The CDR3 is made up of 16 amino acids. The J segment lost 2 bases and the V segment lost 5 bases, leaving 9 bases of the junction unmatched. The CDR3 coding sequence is TGTGCCAGCAGTAAAACAGGGGCGTCCGGCAATCAGCCCCAGCATTTT. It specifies CASSKTGASGNQPQHF.

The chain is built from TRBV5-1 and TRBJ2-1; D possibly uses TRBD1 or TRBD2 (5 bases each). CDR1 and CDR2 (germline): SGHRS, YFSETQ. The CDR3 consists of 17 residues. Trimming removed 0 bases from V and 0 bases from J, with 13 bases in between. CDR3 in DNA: TGCGCCAGCAGCTTGGAGGGGAGCTTTAGCTCCTACAATGAGCAGTTCTTC. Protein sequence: CASSLEGSFSSYNEQFF. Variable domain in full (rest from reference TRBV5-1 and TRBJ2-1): KAGVTQTPRYLIKTRGQQVTLSCSPISGHRSVSWYQQTPGQGLQFLFEYFSETQRNKGNFPGRFSGRQFSNSRSEMNVSTLELGDSALYLCASSLEGSFSSYNEQFFGPGTRLTVL.

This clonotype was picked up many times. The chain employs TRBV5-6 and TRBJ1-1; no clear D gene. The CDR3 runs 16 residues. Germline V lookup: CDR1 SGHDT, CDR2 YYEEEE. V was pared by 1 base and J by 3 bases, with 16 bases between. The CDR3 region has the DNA TGTGCCAGCAGCTTGTTATCCCGGGGATCGGACACTGAAGCTTTCTTT. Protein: CASSLLSRGSDTEAFF.

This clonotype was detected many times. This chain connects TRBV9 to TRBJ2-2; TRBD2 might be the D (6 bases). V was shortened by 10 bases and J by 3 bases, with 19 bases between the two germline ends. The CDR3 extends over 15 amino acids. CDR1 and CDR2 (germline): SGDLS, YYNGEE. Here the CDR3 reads CASGDGLEDTGELFF. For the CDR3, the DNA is TGTGCCTCGGGGGACGGCCTTGAGGACACCGGGGAGCTGTTTTTT.

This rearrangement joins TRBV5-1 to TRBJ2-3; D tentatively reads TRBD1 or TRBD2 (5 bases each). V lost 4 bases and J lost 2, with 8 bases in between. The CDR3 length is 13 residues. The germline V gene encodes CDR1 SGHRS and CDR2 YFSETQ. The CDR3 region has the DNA TGCGCCAGCAGCCCGGGGACCACAGATACGCAGTATTTT. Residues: CASSPGTTDTQYF.

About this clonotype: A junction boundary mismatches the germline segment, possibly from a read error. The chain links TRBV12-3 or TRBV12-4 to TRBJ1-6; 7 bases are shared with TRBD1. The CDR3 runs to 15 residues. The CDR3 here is CASSTQGNNNSPLNF. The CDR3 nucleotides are TGTGCCAGCAGCACACAGGGGAATAATAATTCACCCCTCAACTTT.